This TCR beta chain was recovered during a study of technical replicates of blood from several donors (dated by TCRdb to about 2017). This clone has a single count. Its antigen has not been determined. No much larger clone is present one base from it, and per-base qualities are unavailable. Libraries were built with the immunoSEQ multiplex PCR assay. Imported from immuneACCESS, the table was reduced by TCRdb to in-frame sequences with V and J called. These copies leave out some clones; in studies compared against another copy, an unresolved V gene accounts for under half, and the cause of the remainder is not known. Within this sample are around 69,000 clones, with about 96% of them counted one time only. Approximately 0.2% of the sample is in the top ten clones. The germline V gene specifies MNHEY as CDR1 and SVGAGI as CDR2. Trimming removed 0 bases from V and 6 bases from J, leaving 12 bases between the germline ends. The CDR3, cysteine through phenylalanine, is 15 amino acids long. The DNA shown is the 45-base CDR3, in frame from base 1.

The chain is assembled from TRBV6-5 and TRBJ1-5, with a weak D call of TRBD1 (5 bases match). Sample: T cells isolated from PBMCs. The clonotype was recovered from a human donor in good health. The DNA sequence follows: TGTGCCAGCAGTTACTCACAGGCTTCTTCTCAGCCCCAGCATTTT. Its protein is CASSYSQASSQPQHF.